These 18 T cell receptor beta chains share one sample of origin, sequenced in a study of shared clonotypes between healthy human individuals. CD8 cells classed as naive were CD45RO-negative and positively selected for CCR7, excluding terminally differentiated effector memory CD45RA+ cells. This table comes from immunoSEQ multiplex PCR, and its TCRdb copy is limited to in-frame clones, with some not included. The table lists almost 700,000 clones, about 92% of them singletons. Sequencing was carried out using naive CD8+ T cells sorted from blood. The source is a man under 40 in good health.

The chain links TRBV19 to TRBJ2-3; D is perhaps TRBD2 (5 bases). Trimming stripped 5 bases from V and 2 bases from J, with 14 bases between. Germline V gene data show CDR1 as LNHDA and CDR2 as SQIVND (reference sequence). The CDR3 is 15 residues long. The CDR3 DNA is TGTGCCAGTAGTCCTGGTCCCGGACTCACAGATACGCAGTATTTT. Its protein is CASSPGPGLTDTQYF. Together with reference TRBV19 and TRBJ2-3, the CDR3 gives the full variable domain: DGGITQSPKYLFRKEGQNVTLSCEQNLNHDAMYWYRQDPGQGLRLIYYSQIVNDFQKGDIAEGYSVSREKKESFPLTVTSAQKNPTAFYLCASSPGPGLTDTQYFGPGTRLTVL.

The chain uses TRBV27 and TRBJ2-1; D gene ambiguous. The germline gives CDR1 MNHEY, CDR2 SMNVEV (reference sequence). V lost 0 bases, J lost 8 bases, and 5 bases lay in between. This CDR3 is built from 12 residues. Here the CDR3 DNA reads TGTGCCAGCAGTTTATCTAGGGATGAGCAGTTCTTC. As protein: CASSLSRDEQFF.

A few counts support this clone. This sequence joins TRBV7-8 and TRBJ2-7; D may be TRBD1 or TRBD2 (5 bases each). Germline lookup yields CDR1 SGHVS and CDR2 FQNEAQ. Trimming cost V 2 bases and J 0 bases, with 17 bases left between them. This CDR3 contains 17 residues. The CDR3 is CASSLKGPDMSSYEQYF. In DNA, the CDR3 is TGTGCCAGCAGCTTAAAGGGACCGGACATGAGCTCCTACGAGCAGTACTTC. Drawing the rest from reference TRBV7-8 and TRBJ2-7, the complete variable domain is GAGVSQSPRYKVAKRGQDVALRCDPISGHVSLFWYQQALGQGPEFLTYFQNEAQLDKSGLPSDRFFAERPEGSVSTLKIQRTQQEDSAVYLCASSLKGPDMSSYEQYFGPGTRLTVT.

V gene TRBV5-1 combines with J gene TRBJ2-7; D remains ambiguous. This CDR3 contains 16 residues. From germline, CDR1 is SGHRS and CDR2 YFSETQ. V gave up 5 bases and J gave up 2 bases, with 20 bases separating them. This chain's CDR3 is CASSSASGPRAYEQYF. CDR3 coding DNA: TGCGCCAGCAGTTCCGCCTCCGGACCCCGGGCCTACGAGCAGTACTTC.

DNA of the CDR3: TGCAGCGTTGAGCTCAATGAGCAGTTCTTC. Protein sequence: CSVELNEQFF. The chain is built from TRBV29-1 and TRBJ2-1; D unclear. This CDR3 spans 10 amino acids. Deletions cut 3 bases from V and 6 bases from J, with 3 bases between. Germline loops: CDR1 SQVTM, CDR2 ANQGSEA.

CDR3 bases: TGTGCCAGCAGCCCCCGAAGAGTCGGGGACTCGACTTCGGGGCAGTACTTC. Translating gives CASSPRRVGDSTSGQYF. V and J are TRBV7-9 and TRBJ2-4, with D possibly TRBD2 on 6 matching bases. Germline-derived CDR1 and CDR2 are SEHNR and FQNEAQ (reference sequence). The CDR3 extends over 17 amino acids. Trimming cost V 5 bases and J 13 bases, with 30 bases left between them.

Worth noting for this clone: Other DNA sequences in this sample translate to the same CDR3. The rearrangement joins TRBV9 to TRBJ2-7; D may match TRBD1 or TRBD2 (5 bases each). The CDR3 contains 14 residues. Trimming took 0 bases from V and 2 from J, leaving 9 bases between them. Germline values: CDR1 SGDLS, CDR2 YYNGEE. The CDR3 coding sequence is TGTGCCAGCAGCGTAGGTGGGGGTACCTACGAGCAGTACTTC. The encoded protein is CASSVGGGTYEQYF.

The chain carries TRBV30 and TRBJ2-1; the match to TRBD2 covers 13 bases. Germline lookup yields CDR1 GTSNPN and CDR2 SVGIG (reference sequence). J was trimmed by 8 bases and V by 4 bases; bases with no gene match: 5. The CDR3 sequence is 14 residues long. The CDR3 nucleotides are TGTGCCTGGAAGGGGACTAGCGGGATCTATGAGCAGTTCTTC. This codes for CAWKGTSGIYEQFF.

The chain couples TRBV2 to TRBJ2-1; 10 bases are shared with TRBD2. The CDR3 spans 17 residues. V was pared by 3 bases and J by 2 bases, with 7 bases of the junction left unmatched. Germline CDR1 is SNHLY and CDR2 is FYNNEI. Written as DNA, the CDR3 is TGTGCCAGCAGTGAGGCGTGGCTAGCGGGGGCCTACAATGAGCAGTTCTTC. Its translation: CASSEAWLAGAYNEQFF.

The chain joins TRBV29-1 to TRBJ2-3, with 9 nucleotides matching TRBD2. There are 13 residues in the CDR3. With V trimmed by 5 bases and J by 3 bases, 3 bases remained unmatched. Germline values: CDR1 SQVTM, CDR2 ANQGSEA. The CDR3 DNA is TGCAGCGTTTATCTAGCGGGAACAGATACGCAGTATTTT. Its translation is CSVYLAGTDTQYF.

This clone was recorded at least ten times. Different DNA sequences within this sample yield the same CDR3. V gene TRBV19 combines with J gene TRBJ2-6, with 7 nucleotides matching TRBD1. With 3 bases clipped from V and 0 bases from J, the junction kept 8 bases outside the gene matches. CDR3 length equals 18 residues. From germline, CDR1 is LNHDA and CDR2 SQIVND (reference sequence). CDR3: CASSIGDRDDSGANVLTF. In nucleotides, the CDR3 is TGTGCCAGTAGTATTGGGGACAGAGACGACTCTGGGGCCAACGTCCTGACTTTC. Using reference TRBV19 and TRBJ2-6 for the parts outside the CDR3, the full variable domain is DGGITQSPKYLFRKEGQNVTLSCEQNLNHDAMYWYRQDPGQGLRLIYYSQIVNDFQKGDIAEGYSVSREKKESFPLTVTSAQKNPTAFYLCASSIGDRDDSGANVLTFGAGSRLTVL.

V is TRBV21-1 and J is TRBJ2-7. TRBV21-1 is flagged as a pseudogene. The CDR3 has 10 amino acids. In nucleotides, the CDR3 is TGTGCCAGCAGCGTCTACGAGCAGTACTTC. Translation: CASSVYEQYF.

The chain combines TRBV9 with TRBJ2-1, with D unclear. The CDR3 extends over 12 amino acids. Trimming left V 4 bases short and J 7 bases short, with 9 bases between. CDR1 is SGDLS, CDR2 YYNGEE, per germline. The CDR3 reads CASSPPVNEQFF. In DNA form, the CDR3 reads TGTGCCAGCAGCCCCCCGGTAAATGAGCAGTTCTTC.

This clone was counted many times. The gene calls are TRBV7-8 and TRBJ2-1; D remains ambiguous. This CDR3 comprises 13 residues. Looked up from germline, CDR1 is SGHVS and CDR2 is FQNEAQ. V dropped 5 bases and J dropped 7 bases, with 12 bases sitting between them. The CDR3 here is CASSLLGQNEQFF. DNA of the CDR3: TGTGCCAGCAGCCTACTGGGTCAGAATGAGCAGTTCTTC.

In this sample, this clone turned up once. The chain combines TRBV28 with TRBJ2-1; tentatively, D is TRBD1 or TRBD2 (6 bases each). CDR1 MDHEN and CDR2 SYDVKM come from the germline V gene. The V end was cut by 4 bases, the J end by 4 bases, with 23 bases between. The CDR3 length is 18 residues. The CDR3 reads CASSSGAATRERYNEQFF. CDR3 coding DNA: TGTGCCAGCAGTTCGGGGGCCGCGACCAGGGAACGATACAATGAGCAGTTCTTC.

This clone occurred once. Other nucleotide sequences from this sample produce the same CDR3. The chain has TRBV13 and TRBJ2-1; possible D gene TRBD2, 6 bases. CDR3 length equals 13 residues. The V end lost 0 bases, the J end lost 10 bases, and 10 bases lay between the germline ends. Germline lookup yields CDR1 PRHDT and CDR2 FYEKMQ (reference sequence). The CDR3 spells CASSLGGRGEQFF. The CDR3 DNA follows: TGTGCCAGCAGCTTAGGCGGGAGAGGGGAGCAGTTCTTC.

The chain employs TRBV11-1 and TRBJ2-4, with D possibly TRBD2 on 6 matching bases. V lost 8 bases, J lost 1 base, and 12 bases lay in between. The V gene's germline CDR1 is SGHAT and CDR2 FQDESV (reference sequence). This CDR3 has 14 amino acids. This CDR3 reads CASGDSTAKNIQYF. CDR3 DNA: TGTGCCAGCGGGGACTCCACGGCCAAAAACATTCAGTACTTC.

This chain uses TRBV7-9 with TRBJ2-3, with 11 nucleotides matching TRBD2. CDR1 and CDR2 (germline): SEHNR, FQNEAQ (reference sequence). J lost 4 bases, V lost 4 bases, and 7 bases had no gene match. CDR3 size: 16 residues. This CDR3 reads CASSSDSGRVPDTQYF. Here the CDR3 DNA reads TGTGCCAGCAGCTCAGATAGCGGGAGGGTCCCAGATACGCAGTATTTT.